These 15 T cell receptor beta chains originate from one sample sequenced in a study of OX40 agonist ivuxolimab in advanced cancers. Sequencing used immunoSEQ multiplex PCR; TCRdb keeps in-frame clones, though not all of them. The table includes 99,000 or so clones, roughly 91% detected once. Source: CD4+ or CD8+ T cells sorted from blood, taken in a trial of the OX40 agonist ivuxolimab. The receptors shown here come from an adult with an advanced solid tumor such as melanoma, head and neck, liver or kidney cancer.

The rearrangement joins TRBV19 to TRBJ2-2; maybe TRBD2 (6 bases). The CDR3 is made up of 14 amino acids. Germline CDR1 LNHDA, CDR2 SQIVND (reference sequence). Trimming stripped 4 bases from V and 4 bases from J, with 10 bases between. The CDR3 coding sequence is TGTGCCAGTAGTAAGGAGGGCCGCACCGGGGAGCTGTTTTTT. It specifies CASSKEGRTGELFF. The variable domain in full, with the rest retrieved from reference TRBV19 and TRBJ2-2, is DGGITQSPKYLFRKEGQNVTLSCEQNLNHDAMYWYRQDPGQGLRLIYYSQIVNDFQKGDIAEGYSVSREKKESFPLTVTSAQKNPTAFYLCASSKEGRTGELFFGEGSRLTVL.

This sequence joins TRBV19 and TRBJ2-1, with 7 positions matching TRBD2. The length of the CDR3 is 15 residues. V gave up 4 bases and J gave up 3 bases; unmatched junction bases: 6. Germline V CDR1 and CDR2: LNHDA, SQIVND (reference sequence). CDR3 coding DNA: TGTGCCAGTAGTACCCCGGGACTAAACTACAATGAGCAGTTCTTC. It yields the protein CASSTPGLNYNEQFF.

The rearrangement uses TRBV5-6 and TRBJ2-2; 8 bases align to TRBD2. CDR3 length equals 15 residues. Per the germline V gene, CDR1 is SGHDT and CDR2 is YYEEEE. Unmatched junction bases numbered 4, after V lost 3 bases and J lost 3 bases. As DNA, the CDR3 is TGTGCCAGCAGCTCTGGACTAGCCTACACCGGGGAGCTGTTTTTT. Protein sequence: CASSSGLAYTGELFF.

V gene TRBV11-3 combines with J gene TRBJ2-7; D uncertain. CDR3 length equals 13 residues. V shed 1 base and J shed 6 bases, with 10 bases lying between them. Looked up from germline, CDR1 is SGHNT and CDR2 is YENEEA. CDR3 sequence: CASSLGTETEQYF. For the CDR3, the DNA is TGTGCCAGCAGCTTAGGGACGGAGACCGAGCAGTACTTC.

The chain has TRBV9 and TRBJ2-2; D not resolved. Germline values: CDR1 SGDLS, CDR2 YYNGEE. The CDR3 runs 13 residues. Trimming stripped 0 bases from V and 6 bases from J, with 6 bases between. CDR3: CASSVAVAGELFF. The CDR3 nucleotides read TGTGCCAGCAGCGTAGCGGTCGCCGGGGAGCTGTTTTTT.

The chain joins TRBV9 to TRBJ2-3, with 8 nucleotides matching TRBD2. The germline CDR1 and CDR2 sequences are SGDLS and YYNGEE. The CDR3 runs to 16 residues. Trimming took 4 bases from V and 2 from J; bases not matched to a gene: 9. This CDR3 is CASSPQPGLATDTQYF. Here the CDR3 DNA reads TGTGCCAGCAGCCCCCAGCCCGGACTAGCCACAGATACGCAGTATTTT. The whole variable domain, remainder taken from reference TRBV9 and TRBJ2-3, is DSGVTQTPKHLITATGQRVTLRCSPRSGDLSVYWYQQSLDQGLQFLIQYYNGEERAKGNILERFSAQQFPDLHSELNLSSLELGDSALYFCASSPQPGLATDTQYFGPGTRLTVL.

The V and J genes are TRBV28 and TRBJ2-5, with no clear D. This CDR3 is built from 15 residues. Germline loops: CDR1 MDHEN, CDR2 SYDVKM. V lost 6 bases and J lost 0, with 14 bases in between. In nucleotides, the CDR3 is TGTGCCAGCAGACTCCAGGACGTCTACCAAGAGACCCAGTACTTC. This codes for CASRLQDVYQETQYF. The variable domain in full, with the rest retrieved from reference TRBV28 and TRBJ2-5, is DVKVTQSSRYLVKRTGEKVFLECVQDMDHENMFWYRQDPGLGLRLIYFSYDVKMKEKGDIPEGYSVSREKKERFSLILESASTNQTSMYLCASRLQDVYQETQYFGPGTRLLVL.

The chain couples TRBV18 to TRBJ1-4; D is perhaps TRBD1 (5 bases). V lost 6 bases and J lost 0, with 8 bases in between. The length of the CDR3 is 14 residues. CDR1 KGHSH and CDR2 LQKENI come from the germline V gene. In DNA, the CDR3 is TGTGCCAGCTCCCTACAGGCAACTAATGAAAAACTGTTTTTT. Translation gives CASSLQATNEKLFF.

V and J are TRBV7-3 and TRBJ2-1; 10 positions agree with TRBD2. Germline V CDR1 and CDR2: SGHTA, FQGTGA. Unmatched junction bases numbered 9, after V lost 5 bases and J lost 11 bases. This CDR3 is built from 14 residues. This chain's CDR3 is CASSNSGRKGQQFF. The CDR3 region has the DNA TGTGCCAGCAGCAATAGCGGGAGGAAAGGACAGCAGTTCTTC.

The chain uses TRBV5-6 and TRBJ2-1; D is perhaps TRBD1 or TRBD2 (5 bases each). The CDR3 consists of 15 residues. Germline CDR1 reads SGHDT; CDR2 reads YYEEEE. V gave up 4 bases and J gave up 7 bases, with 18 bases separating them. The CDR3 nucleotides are TGTGCCAGCAGCCCACCTGGGGGATCTCGGAATGAGCAGTTCTTC. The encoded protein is CASSPPGGSRNEQFF.

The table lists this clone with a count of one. The CDR3 region is CASSQEGLGGYTF. In DNA, the CDR3 is TGCGCCAGCAGCCAAGAAGGTTTGGGGGGCTACACCTTC. The rearrangement joins TRBV4-3 to TRBJ1-2; no clear D gene. Trimming stripped 0 bases from V and 8 bases from J, with 10 bases between. From germline, CDR1 is LGHNA and CDR2 YSLEER. The CDR3 length is 13 residues.

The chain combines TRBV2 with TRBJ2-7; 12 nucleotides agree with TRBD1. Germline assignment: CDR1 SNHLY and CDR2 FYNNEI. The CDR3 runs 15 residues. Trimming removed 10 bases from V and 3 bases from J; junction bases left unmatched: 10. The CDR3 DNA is TGTGCCATCTCCCTCCGGGACAGGGGGCACTACGAGCAGTACTTC. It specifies CAISLRDRGHYEQYF.

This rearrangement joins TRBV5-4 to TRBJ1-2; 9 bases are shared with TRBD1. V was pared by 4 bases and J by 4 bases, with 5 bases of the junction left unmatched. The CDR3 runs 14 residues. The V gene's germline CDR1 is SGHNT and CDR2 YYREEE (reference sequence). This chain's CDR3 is CASSSWDRAYGYTF. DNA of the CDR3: TGTGCCAGCAGCAGTTGGGACAGGGCCTATGGCTACACCTTC.

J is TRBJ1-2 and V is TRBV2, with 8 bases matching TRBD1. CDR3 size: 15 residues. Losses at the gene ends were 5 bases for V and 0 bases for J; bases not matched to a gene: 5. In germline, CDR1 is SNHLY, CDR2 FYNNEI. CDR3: CASSYRDRTNYGYTF. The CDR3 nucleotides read TGTGCCAGCAGTTACCGGGACAGGACTAACTATGGCTACACCTTC. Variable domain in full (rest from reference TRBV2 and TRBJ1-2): EPEVTQTPSHQVTQMGQEVILRCVPISNHLYFYWYRQILGQKVEFLVSFYNNEISEKSEIFDDQFSVERPDGSNFTLKIRSTKLEDSAMYFCASSYRDRTNYGYTFGSGTRLTVV.

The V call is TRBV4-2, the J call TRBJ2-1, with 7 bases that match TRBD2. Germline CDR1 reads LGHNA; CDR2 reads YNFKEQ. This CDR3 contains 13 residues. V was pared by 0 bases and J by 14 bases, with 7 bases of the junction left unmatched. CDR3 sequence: CASSQERTRIEFF. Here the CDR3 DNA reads TGTGCCAGCAGCCAAGAGCGGACTAGAATTGAGTTCTTC.